The 31 T cell receptor beta chains below were found in one sample sequenced in a study of CD8 T cells in ankylosing spondylitis. General study results and limits: In ankylosing spondylitis blood, a motif of seven to nine highly homologous TCR beta variants appeared characteristic.

TCRdb independently ran MiXCR on the 5' RACE reads; one entry per CDR3 protein. The sample contains about 90,000 distinct CDR3 sequences, about 9% of which appear only once. Their target antigens are unknown. Material for sequencing was blood, either unsorted or a sorted T cell fraction (not recorded which). The source is a male donor with ankylosing spondylitis.

The sample holds many counts of this clonotype. CDR3 sequence (DNA): TGCAGCGTTCTTGAGGAGACCCAGTACTTC. It specifies CSVLEETQYF. This chain links TRBV29-1 with TRBJ2-5; D gene uncertain. The CDR3 extends over 10 amino acids. Germline V gives CDR1 SQVTM, CDR2 ANQGSEA. V was shortened by 5 bases and J by 5 bases, with 6 bases between the two germline ends.

In its sample, this clonotype was seen a few times. The V gene is TRBV11-2, the J gene TRBJ2-1; tentatively, D is TRBD2 (5 bases). The CDR3 is 15 residues long. The V and J ends lost 5 bases and 4 bases respectively, with 15 bases between them. Germline CDR1 SGHAT, CDR2 FQNNGV. CDR3 loop: CASSPTNRLYNEQFF. CDR3 nucleotides: TGTGCCAGCAGCCCTACTAACAGACTATACAATGAGCAGTTCTTC.

This clonotype was counted many times. The gene calls are TRBV12-3 or TRBV12-4 and TRBJ2-1, with 10 bases that match TRBD1. The CDR3 spans 15 residues. J was trimmed by 5 bases and V by 5 bases; bases with no gene match: 6. The CDR3 reads CASSAPGTGDNEQFF. CDR3 in DNA: TGTGCCAGCAGTGCTCCTGGGACAGGGGACAATGAGCAGTTCTTC.

There are many counts of this clonotype. This sequence joins TRBV4-1 and TRBJ2-1, with 8 bases lining up with TRBD1. This CDR3 contains 15 residues. Germline-derived CDR1 and CDR2 are MGHRA and YSYEKL. After removal of 2 bases from V and 6 bases from J, the junction contained 6 bases not matched to a gene. CDR3 DNA sequence: TGCGCCAGCAGCCAAAGACAGGGGCGGCCCAATGAGCAGTTCTTC. It specifies CASSQRQGRPNEQFF.

This clonotype was seen only a few times. The J gene is TRBJ2-3, the V gene TRBV5-1, with 8 bases fitting TRBD2. Losses at the gene ends were 4 bases for V and 3 bases for J; bases not matched to a gene: 7. Germline CDR1 is SGHRS and CDR2 is YFSETQ. This CDR3 comprises 15 residues. This chain's CDR3 is CASSPSGQTTDTQYF. In DNA form, the CDR3 reads TGCGCCAGCAGCCCTAGCGGGCAAACGACAGATACGCAGTATTTT.

This clonotype turned up a few times. The chain combines TRBV11-1 with TRBJ2-5; 8 bases map to TRBD2. CDR1 and CDR2 from the germline V gene are SGHAT and FQDESV (reference sequence). Trimming removed 4 bases from V and 5 bases from J; junction bases left unmatched: 18. This CDR3 spans 18 amino acids. CDR3 region: CASSSNLGLVWWQETQYF. CDR3 nucleotide sequence: TGTGCCAGCAGCTCGAACCTGGGACTAGTCTGGTGGCAGGAGACCCAGTACTTC.

This chain uses TRBV2 with TRBJ2-3; no reliable D call. From germline, CDR1 is SNHLY and CDR2 FYNNEI. Trimming shortened V by 3 bases and J by 3 bases, and 10 bases separated the two germline ends. This CDR3 has 14 amino acids. CDR3 DNA: TGTGCCAGCAGTGAGAGTGGGGTGACAGATACGCAGTATTTT. Translated, it gives CASSESGVTDTQYF.

The chain is built from TRBV29-1 and TRBJ2-6, with TRBD1 identical over 8 bases. J gave up 3 bases and V 5 bases, and 3 bases lay outside the gene matches. CDR3 length: 14 residues. Germline values: CDR1 SQVTM, CDR2 ANQGSEA. CDR3 DNA sequence: TGCAGCGTTCCAGGGGGCAGTGGGGCCAACGTCCTGACTTTC. The encoded protein is CSVPGGSGANVLTF.

The V call is TRBV2, the J call TRBJ2-1, with a possible D match to TRBD2 (7 bases). Germline V gene lookup returns CDR1 SNHLY and CDR2 FYNNEI. V lost 3 bases to trimming and J lost 2 bases, with 14 bases between them. CDR3 length: 16 amino acids. The CDR3 here is CASSDGGGGPYNEQFF. The DNA of the CDR3 is TGTGCCAGCAGTGATGGGGGAGGGGGTCCCTACAATGAGCAGTTCTTC.

This clonotype showed up many times. The chain links TRBV7-2 to TRBJ1-1, with D perhaps matching TRBD1 (5 bases). V shed 8 bases and J shed 1 base, with 23 bases lying between them. CDR3 size: 17 residues. CDR1 is SGHTA and CDR2 is FQGNSA in the germline V gene. The CDR3 loop reads CASYRGFVGTGNTEAFF. The CDR3, as DNA: TGTGCCAGCTACCGGGGGTTCGTTGGGACCGGGAACACTGAAGCTTTCTTT.

This clonotype was recorded many times. The chain carries TRBV5-5 and TRBJ1-6; D not resolved. The CDR3 consists of 16 residues. The germline CDR1 and CDR2 sequences are SGHKS and YYEKEE (reference sequence). Trimming stripped 2 bases from V and 7 bases from J, with 16 bases between. CDR3 sequence: CASSLGFGRGNSPLHF. The CDR3 DNA reads TGTGCCAGCAGCTTAGGATTCGGCAGAGGGAATTCACCCCTCCACTTT.

This clonotype has only a few counts. V is TRBV6-2 or TRBV6-3 and J is TRBJ1-1; D not resolved. In germline, CDR1 is MNHEY, CDR2 SVGEGT. The CDR3 sequence is 14 residues long. Trimming pared 2 bases from V and 0 bases from J, leaving 7 bases between. CDR3 sequence reads: CASSYGQMNTEAFF. The CDR3 DNA sequence: TGTGCCAGCAGTTACGGGCAGATGAACACTGAAGCTTTCTTT.

This clonotype was seen ten or more times. The V and J genes are TRBV7-2 and TRBJ1-1; D is ambiguous. Per the germline V gene, CDR1 is SGHTA and CDR2 is FQGNSA. The CDR3 totals 11 residues. V lost 0 bases and J 7 bases, leaving 3 bases between the germline ends. CDR3 protein: CASSLALEAFF. The DNA for the CDR3 is TGTGCCAGCAGCTTAGCCCTTGAAGCTTTCTTT.

In its sample, this clonotype was seen many times. The CDR3 sequence is CASSLAGTGTVEQFF. For the CDR3, the DNA is TGTGCCAGCAGTTTAGCGGGGACAGGGACTGTTGAGCAGTTCTTC. The chain recombines TRBV12-3 or TRBV12-4 with TRBJ2-1, with 9 bases fitting TRBD1. The CDR3 covers 15 residues. V lost 0 bases and J lost 9; bases outside the gene matches: 6.

The chain has TRBV14 and TRBJ1-4; unclear D gene. Germline V lookup: CDR1 SGHDN, CDR2 FVKESK. Trimming pared 0 bases from V and 0 bases from J, leaving 8 bases between. CDR3 length: 16 amino acids. CDR3 sequence reads: CASSQDVDATNEKLFF. The CDR3 DNA is TGTGCCAGCAGCCAAGATGTGGATGCAACTAATGAAAAACTGTTTTTT.

In this sample, this clonotype turned up a few times. This chain joins TRBV24-1 and TRBJ2-3; 7 bases map to TRBD2. CDR3 length: 15 amino acids. V dropped 2 bases and J dropped 1; count of bases not matched to a gene: 2. Germline V gene sequence: CDR1 KGHDR, CDR2 SFDVKD. CDR3 loop: CATSDWTSGTDTQYF. In DNA form, the CDR3 reads TGTGCCACCAGTGATTGGACTAGTGGCACAGATACGCAGTATTTT.

The J gene is TRBJ1-1, the V gene TRBV7-6; no firm D call. This CDR3 has 14 amino acids. Trimming cost V 5 bases and J 1 base, with 11 bases left between them. Germline CDR1 and CDR2: SGHVS and FNYEAQ. CDR3 in DNA: TGTGCCAGCAGCCTAGAGGCGGAGAACACTGAAGCTTTCTTT. Translating gives CASSLEAENTEAFF.

There are a few counts of this clonotype. V usage is TRBV7-9 and J usage is TRBJ2-7, with a weak D call TRBD2 (6 bases). Germline V gene lookup returns CDR1 SEHNR and CDR2 FQNEAQ (reference sequence). The CDR3 runs to 14 residues. V lost 5 bases and J lost 1, with 12 bases in between. The CDR3 sequence is CASSQRDWSYEQYV. The CDR3 DNA reads TGTGCCAGCAGCCAACGGGACTGGTCCTACGAGCAGTACGTC.

This clonotype was seen a few times. Written as DNA, the CDR3 is TGTGCCAGCAGTTTGTCTTCAGGGTCTCGGGGCTACACCTTC. It specifies CASSLSSGSRGYTF. The chain carries TRBV27 and TRBJ1-2; TRBD1 might be the D (5 bases). Deletions cut 3 bases from V and 8 bases from J, with 16 bases between. The germline V gene has CDR1 MNHEY and CDR2 SMNVEV (reference sequence). This CDR3 has 14 amino acids.

The DNA of the CDR3 is TGCGCCAGCAGTTCACCGGGACAGGGGAAGGGCTACGAGCAGTACGTC. Translated, it gives CASSSPGQGKGYEQYV. V is TRBV23-1 and J is TRBJ2-7; 10 nucleotides match TRBD1. TRBV23-1 is noted as an ORF with a role that remains uncertain. This CDR3 is 16 amino acids long. The V segment lost 5 bases and the J segment 3 bases; nucleotides outside the gene matches: 10.

This clonotype appeared once. The genes are TRBV6-1 and TRBJ1-1; no firm D call. Trimming cost V 7 bases and J 6 bases, with 9 bases left between them. The V gene's germline CDR1 is MNHNS and CDR2 SASEGT. This CDR3 region has 11 residues. DNA for the CDR3: TGTGCCAGCAATGGGATAGCTGAAGCTTTCTTT. Protein sequence: CASNGIAEAFF.

The gene calls are TRBV20-1 and TRBJ2-5; 8 bases agree with TRBD2. This CDR3 has 15 amino acids. V lost 6 bases to trimming and J lost 1 base; unmatched junction nucleotides: 10. The germline V gene encodes CDR1 DFQATT and CDR2 SNEGSKA (reference sequence). Written as DNA, the CDR3 is TGCAGTGCGAGGGCGCCTAGCGGGCCCCAAGAGACCCAGTACTTC. As protein: CSARAPSGPQETQYF.

This clonotype has a count of ten or more. The chain employs TRBV29-1 and TRBJ2-6; D gene uncertain. This CDR3 comprises 14 residues. Trimming cost V 4 bases and J 0 bases, with 7 bases left between them. Germline CDR1 is SQVTM and CDR2 is ANQGSEA. The CDR3 nucleotides are TGCAGCGTTGGACTCCACTCTGGGGCCAACGTCCTGACTTTC. Its translation is CSVGLHSGANVLTF.

This chain links TRBV27 with TRBJ1-5, with a possible D match to TRBD1 (5 bases). Between the trimmed V and J ends, which lost 6 bases and 8 bases, there was a span of 14 bases. CDR1 and CDR2 from the germline V gene are MNHEY and SMNVEV (reference sequence). The CDR3 has 13 amino acids. CDR3 residues: CASSPPWGEPQHF. In DNA form, the CDR3 reads TGTGCCAGCAGCCCACCCTGGGGGGAGCCCCAGCATTTT.

This clonotype was detected many times. The rearrangement uses TRBV27 and TRBJ1-2; the D gene is possibly TRBD1 (6 bases). The CDR3 length is 14 residues. CDR1 and CDR2 (germline): MNHEY, SMNVEV (reference sequence). V was pared by 3 bases and J by 7 bases, with 15 bases between. The CDR3 reads CASSFQGFFGGYTF. Written as DNA, the CDR3 is TGTGCCAGCAGTTTTCAGGGGTTTTTCGGTGGCTACACCTTC.

This clonotype was picked up a small number of times. The rearrangement joins TRBV20-1 to TRBJ2-1; 13 nucleotides match TRBD2. The length of the CDR3 is 15 residues. After removal of 4 bases from V and 7 bases from J, the junction contained 7 bases not matched to a gene. Germline CDR1 and CDR2: DFQATT and SNEGSKA (reference sequence). The CDR3 sequence is CSATRLAGGSNEQFF. CDR3 in DNA: TGCAGTGCTACCCGACTAGCGGGAGGCAGTAATGAGCAGTTCTTC.

Many counts were recorded for this clonotype. V gene TRBV20-1 combines with J gene TRBJ2-7; 8 positions match TRBD2. Looked up from germline, CDR1 is DFQATT and CDR2 is SNEGSKA (reference sequence). This CDR3 has 14 amino acids. The ends lost 3 bases at V and 5 bases at J; junction bases unmatched: 9. The CDR3 loop is CSASEDGRAHEQYF. CDR3 coding DNA: TGCAGTGCTAGTGAGGACGGGAGGGCCCACGAGCAGTACTTC.

This sequence joins TRBV11-2 and TRBJ2-5, with a possible D match to TRBD2 (6 bases). Germline-derived CDR1 and CDR2 are SGHAT and FQNNGV. The CDR3 spans 15 residues. Trimming took off 2 bases at V and 4 bases at J, with 14 bases between the two ends. The CDR3 nucleotides are TGTGCCAGCAGCTTATTCCGGGACTTGGGAGAGACCCAGTACTTC. Translated: CASSLFRDLGETQYF. Variable domain in full (rest from reference TRBV11-2 and TRBJ2-5): EAGVAQSPRYKIIEKRQSVAFWCNPISGHATLYWYQQILGQGPKLLIQFQNNGVVDDSQLPKDRFSAERLKGVDSTLKIQPAKLEDSAVYLCASSLFRDLGETQYFGPGTRLLVL.

The chain combines TRBV27 with TRBJ2-2; no reliable D call. Trimming removed 2 bases from V and 2 bases from J, with 6 bases in between. Germline V gene lookup returns CDR1 MNHEY and CDR2 SMNVEV (reference sequence). There are 14 residues in the CDR3. CDR3 loop: CASSLTRNTGELFF. For the CDR3, the DNA is TGTGCCAGCAGTTTAACTCGAAACACCGGGGAGCTGTTTTTT.

This clonotype has more than one count but fewer than ten. The V and J genes are TRBV5-1 and TRBJ2-3, with D hard to call. V was clipped by 0 bases and J by 5 bases, with 13 bases between them. This CDR3 region has 15 residues. Germline CDR1 reads SGHRS; CDR2 reads YFSETQ. In DNA form, the CDR3 reads TGCGCCAGCAGCTTGGACGGAAGCCAGCTAGATACGCAGTATTTT. It is translated as CASSLDGSQLDTQYF.

CDR3 in amino acids: CASNPFRGLNTEAFF. The CDR3 bases are TGTGCCAGCAACCCATTTAGGGGACTGAACACTGAAGCTTTCTTT. The chain links TRBV6-2 or TRBV6-3 to TRBJ1-1; a possible D gene is TRBD1 (5 bases). Trimming removed 7 bases at V and 0 bases at J, with 15 bases between. The CDR3 covers 15 residues. CDR1 is MNHEY, CDR2 SVGEGT, per germline.